This T cell receptor beta chain was recorded in a study of T cell repertoires in cytomegalovirus infection. This clonotype was observed many times. Its antigen is currently unknown. Each CDR3 protein gets one entry after TCRdb re-called the reads with MiXCR. The sample carries roughly 320,000 distinct CDR3 sequences, around 10% recorded once. Study-level points and caveats: In two of eight donors, the top clonotype was HLA-C-restricted CMV-specific. Identification of carriers of CMV plus the relevant HLA was achieved through cumulative public TCR beta family frequency.

The CDR3 runs 15 residues. Trimming stripped 3 bases from V and 0 bases from J, with 10 bases between. From germline, CDR1 is SGHTA and CDR2 FQGNSA. The chain couples TRBV7-2 to TRBJ2-3, with D perhaps TRBD2 (5 bases). Sample: PBMCs. The source of this sequence is a human donor in good health (CMV status not recorded). Some clones in this sample may be carry-over from other donors' samples. The chain's CDR3 is CASSLAGPSTDTQYF. For the CDR3, the DNA is TGTGCCAGCAGCTTGGCGGGTCCTAGCACAGATACGCAGTATTTT.